Shown below are 24 T cell receptor beta chains from a single sample sequenced in a study of blood T cell repertoires in COVID-19. Clones were read by immunoSEQ multiplex PCR, and TCRdb kept only the in-frame ones, dropping some. In the table there are more than 150,000 clones, 80% to 90% of which are singletons. Sequencing was done on a sample of peripheral blood. These receptors originate from a woman between 18 and 30 years old who had recovered from COVID-19.

This clone was detected only once. The chain has TRBV7-9 and TRBJ2-1; 14 nucleotides line up with TRBD2. Germline CDR1 and CDR2: SEHNR and FQNEAQ (reference sequence). The CDR3 contains 18 residues. V was clipped by 5 bases and J by 6 bases; unmatched bases: 12. The CDR3 here is CASSRLSSGTSGSNEQFF. The CDR3 DNA is TGTGCCAGCAGCCGCTTAAGCTCCGGGACTAGCGGGAGCAATGAGCAGTTCTTC.

The chain uses TRBV19 and TRBJ1-4, with D possibly being TRBD1 (5 bases). V was shortened by 5 bases and J by 7 bases, with 14 bases between the two germline ends. This CDR3 spans 14 amino acids. CDR1 LNHDA and CDR2 SQIVND come from the germline V gene (reference sequence). This CDR3 is CASSFSAGGEKLFF. CDR3 in DNA: TGTGCCAGTAGTTTTTCCGCGGGGGGTGAAAAACTGTTTTTT. Full variable domain (outside the CDR3, taken from reference TRBV19 and TRBJ1-4): DGGITQSPKYLFRKEGQNVTLSCEQNLNHDAMYWYRQDPGQGLRLIYYSQIVNDFQKGDIAEGYSVSREKKESFPLTVTSAQKNPTAFYLCASSFSAGGEKLFFGSGTQLSVL.

This clone was seen just once. CDR3 nucleotides: TGTGCCAGCAGCCTGACAGGGGACACTGAAGCTTTCTTT. As protein: CASSLTGDTEAFF. The chain couples TRBV6-5 to TRBJ1-1, with TRBD1 matching over 8 bases. Germline loops: CDR1 MNHEY, CDR2 SVGAGI. This CDR3 is built from 13 residues. The V and J ends lost 6 bases and 3 bases, in that order; junction bases with no gene match: 3.

As to this clone: One junction end does not reproduce the germline sequence, and a read error may be involved. The V and J genes are TRBV7-7 and TRBJ2-3; tentatively, D is TRBD2 (6 bases). This CDR3 is built from 13 residues. Germline values: CDR1 SSHAT, CDR2 FNYEAQ (reference sequence). The CDR3 is CASSPGGTDTQYF. CDR3 nucleotide sequence: TGTGCTAGCAGCCCGGGGGGCACAGATACGCAGTATTTT.

J is TRBJ2-1 and V is TRBV5-4, with TRBD1 matching 12 bases. Germline CDR1 SGHNT, CDR2 YYREEE (reference sequence). The junction had 5 bases not matched to a gene; V was cut back by 0 bases and J by 7 bases. The CDR3 totals 16 residues. CDR3 in DNA: TGTGCCAGCAGCTTGGCGGGACAGGGGGCGGCGAATGAGCAGTTCTTC. As protein: CASSLAGQGAANEQFF. Full variable domain (outside the CDR3, taken from reference TRBV5-4 and TRBJ2-1): ETGVTQSPTHLIKTRGQQVTLRCSSQSGHNTVSWYQQALGQGPQFIFQYYREEENGRGNFPPRFSGLQFPNYSSELNVNALELDDSALYLCASSLAGQGAANEQFFGPGTRLTVL.

The rearrangement links TRBV12-5 to TRBJ2-3; weak D call: TRBD2 (6 bases). The CDR3 sequence is 13 residues long. The germline V gene encodes CDR1 LGHNT and CDR2 FRNRAP. The germline V and J ends were trimmed by 6 bases and 4 bases, with 11 bases remaining between them. In DNA, the CDR3 is TGTGCTAGTGGCACCCCGGGAGCAGATACGCAGTATTTT. Translating it yields CASGTPGADTQYF.

The V call is TRBV19, the J call TRBJ2-3, with 7 nucleotides matching TRBD1. The CDR3 runs 14 residues. Germline V gene sequence: CDR1 LNHDA, CDR2 SQIVND (reference sequence). Trimming cost V 6 bases and J 2 bases; bases outside gene matches: 5. The CDR3 protein is CASSPDRPTDTQYF. As DNA, the CDR3 is TGTGCCAGTAGCCCGGACAGGCCCACAGATACGCAGTATTTT.

This clone was observed once. The chain links TRBV24-1 to TRBJ1-2; TRBD1 matches at 9 bases. Germline CDR1 reads KGHDR; CDR2 reads SFDVKD. This CDR3 comprises 15 residues. The ends lost 4 bases at V and 3 bases at J; junction bases unmatched: 5. CDR3 protein: CATSDPDRGDYGYTF. The DNA for the CDR3 is TGTGCCACCAGTGACCCCGACAGGGGGGACTATGGCTACACCTTC.

This chain links TRBV5-6 with TRBJ1-1; D is unresolved. Per germline, CDR1 SGHDT and CDR2 YYEEEE. The germline V and J ends were trimmed by 1 base and 4 bases, with 11 bases remaining between them. CDR3 length: 14 amino acids. In DNA, the CDR3 is TGTGCCAGCAGCTTGTACGCCACGGGCACTGAAGCTTTCTTT. Amino acids: CASSLYATGTEAFF. Full variable domain (remainder filled in from reference TRBV5-6 and TRBJ1-1): DAGVTQSPTHLIKTRGQQVTLRCSPKSGHDTVSWYQQALGQGPQFIFQYYEEEERQRGNFPDRFSGHQFPNYSSELNVNALLLGDSALYLCASSLYATGTEAFFGQGTRLTVV.

This chain joins TRBV5-4 and TRBJ2-5; no reliable D call. Trimming stripped 0 bases from V and 4 bases from J, with 16 bases between. The CDR3 runs to 16 residues. Germline V gene sequence: CDR1 SGHNT, CDR2 YYREEE (reference sequence). CDR3 residues: CASSLATEPRAETQYF. CDR3 bases: TGTGCCAGCAGCTTGGCTACAGAACCCCGCGCAGAGACCCAGTACTTC.

The chain employs TRBV3-1 (or the pseudogene TRBV3-2) and TRBJ2-5, with 12 bases matching TRBD2. CDR1 LGHDT and CDR2 YNNKEL come from the germline V gene (reference sequence). J lost 3 bases, V lost 0 bases, and 5 bases had no gene match. This CDR3 is built from 17 residues. In DNA form, the CDR3 reads TGTGCCAGCAGCCAAGAGACTAGCGGGGGCCCCAAAGAGACCCAGTACTTC. This codes for CASSQETSGGPKETQYF.

The rearrangement uses TRBV27 and TRBJ2-3, with TRBD2 matching over 7 bases. The CDR3 loop spans 15 amino acids. V shed 4 bases, J shed 0 bases, and the junction held 4 bases outside the gene matches. The germline CDR1 and CDR2 sequences are MNHEY and SMNVEV (reference sequence). In DNA, the CDR3 is TGTGCCAGCAGTTATTCCGGGGGGAGCACAGATACGCAGTATTTT. Translation: CASSYSGGSTDTQYF.

The J gene is TRBJ1-1, the V gene TRBV6-5; unclear D gene. This CDR3 spans 14 amino acids. Germline CDR1 reads MNHEY; CDR2 reads SVGAGI. V lost 4 bases, J lost 3 bases, and 12 bases lay in between. The CDR3 DNA is TGTGCCAGCAGTTGGACCGGGGTAGACACTGAAGCTTTCTTT. Translation: CASSWTGVDTEAFF.

V usage is TRBV7-3 and J usage is TRBJ1-6; TRBD1 might be the D (6 bases). This CDR3 has 15 residues. The germline V gene encodes CDR1 SGHTA and CDR2 FQGTGA. V gave up 5 bases and J gave up 10 bases, with 18 bases separating them. The CDR3 sequence is CASSPERGLGSPLHF. The CDR3 DNA reads TGTGCCAGCAGCCCCGAGCGGGGGCTAGGGTCACCCCTCCACTTT.

On this clone itself: Other nucleotide sequences from this sample produce the same CDR3. The chain recombines TRBV27 with TRBJ1-2; possibly TRBD1 for D (6 bases). The CDR3 runs to 14 residues. V was shortened by 3 bases and J by 4 bases, with 12 bases between the two germline ends. Germline CDR1 and CDR2: MNHEY and SMNVEV (reference sequence). Written as DNA, the CDR3 is TGTGCCAGCAGTTTGGCACAGGGTGGCTATGGCTACACCTTC. It translates to CASSLAQGGYGYTF.

The V call is TRBV19, the J call TRBJ1-3; no definite D call. Germline CDR1 LNHDA, CDR2 SQIVND (reference sequence). Trimming left V 7 bases short and J 0 bases short, with 7 bases between. This CDR3 spans 13 amino acids. For the CDR3, the DNA is TGTGCCAGTATCCCTAACTCTGGAAACACCATATATTTT. Translation gives CASIPNSGNTIYF.

The CDR3 loop reads CASRDNAYEQYF. CDR3 sequence (DNA): TGTGCCAGCAGGGACAACGCCTACGAGCAGTACTTC. The rearrangement joins TRBV6-5 to TRBJ2-7; maybe TRBD1 (5 bases). The CDR3 loop spans 12 amino acids. The germline V gene encodes CDR1 MNHEY and CDR2 SVGAGI. V gave up 6 bases and J gave up 2 bases, with 8 bases separating them.

The chain has TRBV3-1 (or the pseudogene TRBV3-2) and TRBJ2-2; 10 bases line up with TRBD2. Germline CDR1 reads LGHDT; CDR2 reads YNNKEL (reference sequence). The CDR3 loop spans 14 amino acids. V trimming: 7 bases; J trimming: 7 bases; junction bases outside the gene matches: 6. CDR3 protein: CASTPAGGSGELFF. CDR3 in DNA: TGTGCCAGCACCCCAGCGGGGGGGAGCGGGGAGCTGTTTTTT.

This chain joins TRBV7-2 and TRBJ2-1; D gene unclear. Germline V gives CDR1 SGHTA, CDR2 FQGNSA. Trimming left V 5 bases short and J 0 bases short, with 11 bases between. The CDR3 has 15 residues. The CDR3: CASSATWSSYNEQFF. CDR3 DNA: TGTGCCAGCAGCGCCACATGGAGCTCCTACAATGAGCAGTTCTTC.

The J gene is TRBJ2-5, the V gene TRBV5-6, with no clear D. The germline V gene has CDR1 SGHDT and CDR2 YYEEEE. The CDR3 is 13 residues long. Trimming shortened V by 2 bases and J by 2 bases, and 7 bases separated the two germline ends. The CDR3 is CASSFAQQETQYF. CDR3 nucleotides: TGTGCCAGCAGCTTCGCCCAGCAAGAGACCCAGTACTTC.

This chain links TRBV7-2 with TRBJ1-3; D unclear. Germline V gene data show CDR1 as SGHTA and CDR2 as FQGNSA. Trimming shortened V by 1 base and J by 5 bases, and 3 bases separated the two germline ends. The CDR3 is 12 amino acids. This CDR3 reads CASSLDRNTIYF. The DNA for the CDR3 is TGTGCCAGCAGCTTAGATAGAAACACCATATATTTT.

The rearrangement links TRBV13 to TRBJ2-1; 9 bases map to TRBD2. CDR3 length: 16 amino acids. Unmatched junction bases numbered 11, after V lost 5 bases and J lost 6 bases. CDR1 is PRHDT, CDR2 FYEKMQ, per germline (reference sequence). The DNA for the CDR3 is TGTGCCAGCAGCGTGATAAGCGGGGGGTACCTCAATGAGCAGTTCTTC. Translating it yields CASSVISGGYLNEQFF.

This clone was recorded once. The chain recombines TRBV2 with TRBJ2-3; D possibly corresponds to TRBD1 (6 bases). The CDR3 length is 16 residues. Germline CDR1 and CDR2: SNHLY and FYNNEI. Between the trimmed V and J ends, which lost 3 bases and 2 bases, there was a span of 15 bases. The CDR3 sequence is CASSDYGTLYTDTQYF. CDR3 DNA sequence: TGTGCCAGCAGTGACTACGGGACACTGTACACAGATACGCAGTATTTT.

Regarding this clone: This sample also contains other DNA sequences that code for the same CDR3. The V gene is TRBV7-2, the J gene TRBJ2-5; no definite D call. Trimming left V 5 bases short and J 5 bases short, with 6 bases between. The CDR3 is 11 residues long. Germline V gives CDR1 SGHTA, CDR2 FQGNSA. The CDR3 protein is CASSPRETQYF. In DNA, the CDR3 is TGTGCCAGCAGCCCGAGGGAGACCCAGTACTTC.